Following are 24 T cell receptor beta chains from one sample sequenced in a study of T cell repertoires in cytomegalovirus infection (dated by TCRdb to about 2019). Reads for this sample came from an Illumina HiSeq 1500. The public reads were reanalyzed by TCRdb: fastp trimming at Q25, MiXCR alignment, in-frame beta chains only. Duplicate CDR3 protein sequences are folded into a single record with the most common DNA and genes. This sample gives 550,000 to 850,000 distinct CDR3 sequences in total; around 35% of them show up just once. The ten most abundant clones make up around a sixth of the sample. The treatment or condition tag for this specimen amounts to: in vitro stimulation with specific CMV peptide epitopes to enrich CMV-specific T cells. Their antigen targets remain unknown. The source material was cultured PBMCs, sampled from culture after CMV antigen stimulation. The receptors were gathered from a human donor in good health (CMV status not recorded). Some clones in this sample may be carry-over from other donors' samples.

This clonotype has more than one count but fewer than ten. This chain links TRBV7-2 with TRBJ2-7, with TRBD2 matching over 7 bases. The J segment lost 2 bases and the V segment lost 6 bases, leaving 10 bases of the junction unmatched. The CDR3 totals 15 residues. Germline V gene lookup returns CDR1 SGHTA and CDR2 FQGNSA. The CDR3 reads CASSFNLGRAYEQYF. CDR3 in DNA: TGTGCCAGCAGTTTTAATTTGGGGAGGGCCTACGAGCAGTACTTC. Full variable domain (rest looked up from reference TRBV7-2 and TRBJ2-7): GAGVSQSPSNKVTEKGKDVELRCDPISGHTALYWYRQSLGQGLEFLIYFQGNSAPDKSGLPSDRFSAERTGGSVSTLTIQRTQQEDSAVYLCASSFNLGRAYEQYFGPGTRLTVT.

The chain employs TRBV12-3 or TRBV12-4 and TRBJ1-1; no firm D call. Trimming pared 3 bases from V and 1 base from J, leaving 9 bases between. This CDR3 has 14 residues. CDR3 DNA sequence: TGTGCCAGCAGTTTGTTATCCCAGAACACTGAAGCTTTCTTT. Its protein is CASSLLSQNTEAFF.

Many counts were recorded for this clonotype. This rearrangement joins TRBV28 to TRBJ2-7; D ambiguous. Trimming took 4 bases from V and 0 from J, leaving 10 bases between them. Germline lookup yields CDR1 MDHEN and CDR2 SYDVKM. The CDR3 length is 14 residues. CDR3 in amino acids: CASSSPGLSYEQYF. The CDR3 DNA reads TGTGCCAGCAGTTCGCCGGGCCTCTCCTACGAGCAGTACTTC.

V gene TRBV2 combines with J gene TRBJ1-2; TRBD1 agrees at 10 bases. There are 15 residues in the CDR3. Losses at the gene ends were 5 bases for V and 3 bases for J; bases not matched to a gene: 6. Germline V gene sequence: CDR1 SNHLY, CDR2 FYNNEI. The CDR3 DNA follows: TGTGCCAGCAGTCGCCGGACAGGGGGGGACTATGGCTACACCTTC. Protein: CASSRRTGGDYGYTF.

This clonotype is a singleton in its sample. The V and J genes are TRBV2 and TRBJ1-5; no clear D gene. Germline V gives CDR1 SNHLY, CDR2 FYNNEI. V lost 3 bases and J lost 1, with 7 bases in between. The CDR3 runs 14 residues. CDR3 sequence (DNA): TGTGCCAGCAGTGATTTGGACAGCAATCAGCCCCAGCATTTT. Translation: CASSDLDSNQPQHF.

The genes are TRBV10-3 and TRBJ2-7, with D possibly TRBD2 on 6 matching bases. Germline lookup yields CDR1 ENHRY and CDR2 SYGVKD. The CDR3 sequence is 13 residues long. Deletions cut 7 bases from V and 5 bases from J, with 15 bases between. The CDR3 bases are TGTGCCATCACAGCGGGCGAAGGTGACGAGCAGTACTTC. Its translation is CAITAGEGDEQYF.

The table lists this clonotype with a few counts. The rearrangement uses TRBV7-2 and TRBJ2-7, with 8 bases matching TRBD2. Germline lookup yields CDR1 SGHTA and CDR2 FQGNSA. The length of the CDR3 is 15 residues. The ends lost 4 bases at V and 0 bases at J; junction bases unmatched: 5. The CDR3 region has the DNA TGTGCCAGCAGCTCCGGGGGGGGGAGCTCCTACGAGCAGTACTTC. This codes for CASSSGGGSSYEQYF.

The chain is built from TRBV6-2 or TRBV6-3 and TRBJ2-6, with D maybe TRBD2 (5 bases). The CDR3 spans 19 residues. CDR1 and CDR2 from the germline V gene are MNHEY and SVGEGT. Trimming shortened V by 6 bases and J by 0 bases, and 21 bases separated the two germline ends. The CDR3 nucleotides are TGTGCCAGCAGAGGTGGAAGCGGCCAGCCTTTCTCTGGGGCCAACGTCCTGACTTTC. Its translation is CASRGGSGQPFSGANVLTF.

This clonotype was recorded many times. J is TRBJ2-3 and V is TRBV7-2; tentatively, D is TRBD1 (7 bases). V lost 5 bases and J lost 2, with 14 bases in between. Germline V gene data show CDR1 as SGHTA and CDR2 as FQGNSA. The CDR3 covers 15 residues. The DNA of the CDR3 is TGTGCCAGCAGCGTGCGGGGACAGAACACAGATACGCAGTATTTT. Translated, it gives CASSVRGQNTDTQYF.

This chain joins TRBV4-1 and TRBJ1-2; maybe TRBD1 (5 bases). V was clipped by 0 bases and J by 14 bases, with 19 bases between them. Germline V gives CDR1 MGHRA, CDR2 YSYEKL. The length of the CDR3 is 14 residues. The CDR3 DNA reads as TGCGCCAGCAGCCAAGATCCCCGGCGGCCTGGGACGACCTTC. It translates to CASSQDPRRPGTTF.

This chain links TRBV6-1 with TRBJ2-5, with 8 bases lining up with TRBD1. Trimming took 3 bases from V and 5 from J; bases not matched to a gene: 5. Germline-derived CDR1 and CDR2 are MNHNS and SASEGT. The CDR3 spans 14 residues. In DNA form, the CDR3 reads TGTGCCAGCAGTGAGGCAGGGGGCTGGGAGACCCAGTACTTC. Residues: CASSEAGGWETQYF.

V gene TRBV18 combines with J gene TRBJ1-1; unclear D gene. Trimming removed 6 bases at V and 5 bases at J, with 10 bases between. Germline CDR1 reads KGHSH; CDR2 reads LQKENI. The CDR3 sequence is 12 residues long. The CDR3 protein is CASSAPITEAFF. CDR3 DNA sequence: TGTGCCAGCTCCGCGCCTATAACTGAAGCTTTCTTT.

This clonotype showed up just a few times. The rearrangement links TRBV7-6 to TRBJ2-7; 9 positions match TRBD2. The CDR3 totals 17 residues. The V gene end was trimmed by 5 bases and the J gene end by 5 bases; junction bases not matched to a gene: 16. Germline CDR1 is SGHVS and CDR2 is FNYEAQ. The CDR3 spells CASSLLRGLAGFHEQYF. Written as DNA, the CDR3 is TGTGCCAGCAGCCTACTGAGGGGGCTAGCGGGGTTCCACGAGCAGTACTTC.

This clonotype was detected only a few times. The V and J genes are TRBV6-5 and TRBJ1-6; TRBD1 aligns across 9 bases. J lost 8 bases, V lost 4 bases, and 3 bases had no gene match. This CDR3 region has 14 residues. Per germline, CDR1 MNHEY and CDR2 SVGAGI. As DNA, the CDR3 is TGTGCCAGCAGTTCACAGGGGGCGCATTCACCCCTCCACTTT. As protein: CASSSQGAHSPLHF.

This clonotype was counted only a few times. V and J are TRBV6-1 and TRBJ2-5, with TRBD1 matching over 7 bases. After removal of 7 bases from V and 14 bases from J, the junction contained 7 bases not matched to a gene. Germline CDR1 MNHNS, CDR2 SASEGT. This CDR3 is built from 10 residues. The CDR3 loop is CASTGTAPYF. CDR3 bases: TGTGCCAGCACCGGGACAGCACCTTACTTC.

The CDR3 coding sequence is TGTGCCAGCAGCTCCCTGATGGGGTCCGCTCCAGATACGCAGTATTTT. Translated, it gives CASSSLMGSAPDTQYF. The J gene is TRBJ2-3, the V gene TRBV7-9; D gene uncertain. V lost 4 bases and J 4 bases, leaving 18 bases between the germline ends. Germline lookup yields CDR1 SEHNR and CDR2 FQNEAQ (reference sequence). The CDR3 runs to 16 residues.

The CDR3 here is CASRWGGQAYF. CDR3 sequence (DNA): TGTGCCAGCAGATGGGGGGGACAAGCGTACTTC. This chain links TRBV28 with TRBJ2-7; D possibly corresponds to TRBD2 (7 bases). The CDR3 contains 11 residues. Germline V gene lookup returns CDR1 MDHEN and CDR2 SYDVKM. Trimming pared 6 bases from V and 12 bases from J, leaving 15 bases between.

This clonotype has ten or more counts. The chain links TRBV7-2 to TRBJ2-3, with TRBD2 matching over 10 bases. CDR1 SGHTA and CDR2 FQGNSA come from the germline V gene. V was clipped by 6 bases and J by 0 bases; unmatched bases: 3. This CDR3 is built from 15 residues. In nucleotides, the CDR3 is TGTGCCAGCAGAGCGGGGGGGACTAGCACAGATACGCAGTATTTT. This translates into CASRAGGTSTDTQYF.

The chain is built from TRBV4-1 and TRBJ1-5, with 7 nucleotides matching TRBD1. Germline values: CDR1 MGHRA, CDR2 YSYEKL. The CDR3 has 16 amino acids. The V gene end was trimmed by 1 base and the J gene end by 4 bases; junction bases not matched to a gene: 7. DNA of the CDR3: TGCGCCAGCAGCCAAGCCACCGGGACAGCAAATCAGCCCCAGCATTTT. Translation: CASSQATGTANQPQHF.

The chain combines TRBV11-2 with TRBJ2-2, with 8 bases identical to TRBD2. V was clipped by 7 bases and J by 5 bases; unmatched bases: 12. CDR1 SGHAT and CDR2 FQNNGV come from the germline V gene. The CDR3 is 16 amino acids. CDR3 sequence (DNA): TGTGCCAGCAACTCGTTGCATAGCGGGATAACCGGGGAGCTGTTTTTT. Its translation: CASNSLHSGITGELFF.

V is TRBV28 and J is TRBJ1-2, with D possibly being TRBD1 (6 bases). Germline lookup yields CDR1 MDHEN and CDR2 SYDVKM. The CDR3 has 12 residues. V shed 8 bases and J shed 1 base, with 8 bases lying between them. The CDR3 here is CASGGINYGYTF. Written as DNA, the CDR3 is TGTGCCAGCGGGGGCATTAACTATGGCTACACCTTC.

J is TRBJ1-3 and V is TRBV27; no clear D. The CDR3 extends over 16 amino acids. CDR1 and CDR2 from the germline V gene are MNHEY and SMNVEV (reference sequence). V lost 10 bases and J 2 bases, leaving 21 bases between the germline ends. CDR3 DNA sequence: TGTGCCACCGTCCGTGGTTGGGTTGGGACTGGAAACACCATATATTTT. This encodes CATVRGWVGTGNTIYF.

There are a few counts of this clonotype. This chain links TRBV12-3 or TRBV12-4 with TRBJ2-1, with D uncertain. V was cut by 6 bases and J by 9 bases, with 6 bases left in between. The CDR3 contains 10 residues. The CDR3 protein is CASSISEQFF. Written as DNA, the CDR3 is TGTGCCAGCAGCATAAGTGAGCAGTTCTTC.

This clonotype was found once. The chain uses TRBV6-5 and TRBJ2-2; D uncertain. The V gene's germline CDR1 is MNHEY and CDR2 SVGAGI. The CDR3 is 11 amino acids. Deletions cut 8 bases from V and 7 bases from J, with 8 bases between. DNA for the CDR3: TGTGCCAGCGGAATCAGCGGGGAGCTGTTTTTT. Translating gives CASGISGELFF.